Below, one TCR beta chain is given with its context. These data belong to a study of cytomegalovirus exposure and HLA in healthy donors. Whole-study context: Earlier results showed roughly 120 million unique TCR beta sequences derived from about 179 million T cells.

CDR1 and CDR2 from the germline V gene are LNHNV and YYDKDF (reference sequence). CDR3 length equals 15 residues. The junction had 7 bases not matched to a gene; V was cut back by 1 base and J by 9 bases. Use of 60 Vbeta and 13 Jbeta primers characterized the PCR. Data came from immunoSEQ multiplex PCR; TCRdb stores just in-frame clones and leaves some out. The repertoire consists of 200,000 to 300,000 clones, with around four fifths occurring once and the leading ten covering 2%. The chain employs TRBV15 and TRBJ2-3; 10 bases match TRBD2. The sequenced material came from PBMCs. This TCR was recovered from a middle-aged woman in good health and CMV-seropositive. CDR3 loop: CATSRANLAGDTQYF. CDR3 DNA: TGTGCCACCAGCAGAGCTAATCTAGCGGGAGACACGCAGTATTTT.